This TCR beta chain was recorded in a study of T-cell memory formation after mild COVID-19 (dated by TCRdb to the early 2020s). Regarding the research as a whole: TCR sequence clusters from the two donors were found to be largely donor specific. Two young, previously healthy adult volunteers made up the cohort, one male and one female. In a couple of donors, T-cell clones that expanded and contracted after mild COVID-19 were followed by sequencing TCRalpha and TCRbeta repertoires longitudinally.

The sequencing machine was an Illumina NovaSeq 6000. cDNA libraries for TCRalpha and TCRbeta were prepared by 5'RACE using constant-segment primers, with sample barcodes and unique molecular identifiers added. RNA was extracted from every sample with Trizol reagent. Amplification of the libraries took two PCR steps, and the second step added a second sample barcode plus Illumina TruSeq adapters. The libraries were sequenced on an Illumina NovaSeq using 2 x 150 bp paired-end reads. Concerning the study's data processing: Reads were demultiplexed and collapsed into UMI-guided consensus sequences with migec v1.2.7. Using mixcr v2.1.11, the UMI consensuses were aligned to TRA and TRB V and J templates and assembled into clonotypes. A clonotype was counted as expanded or contracted only if both edgeR and NoisET called the change significant, with noise models trained on biological replicates. For edgeR calls, the cutoffs were a false discovery rate-adjusted p below 0.01 and a log2 fold-change threshold of 1. As an exploratory analysis of dynamics, max-normalized trajectories of the 1000 most abundant clonotypes were examined with PCA combined with hierarchical clustering. Each responding clone was given a CD4 or CD8 phenotype based on the CD4+ and CD8+ repertoires, which had been sequenced separately. The public reads were run again by TCRdb, first through fastp at Q25 and then through MiXCR, and only productive beta chains were kept. CDR3 protein sequences are deduplicated, and each keeps its most common genes and DNA. The authors' filters were not applied to this entry. The sample yields about 470,000 distinct CDR3 sequences; approximately 23% were counted once. About 12% of the sample rests with the top ten.

This clonotype showed up just a few times. Its recognized antigen is unknown. It has no much larger one-base neighbor in the sample; base qualities were not kept. The investigation overall reported the following: Clones contracting from day 15 to 85 had balanced CD4/CD8 phenotypes, while a second wave expanding from day 15 to 37 was biased towards CD4+. The study covered only a couple of mild cases, and larger cohorts including severe cases with pre-infection samples were considered necessary. Whether the second-wave clones peaking on day 37 were SARS-CoV-2 specific was not confirmed. Contracting CD4+ clones were located mainly in the CM and EM memory subsets, whereas CD8+ clones were found to be enriched in EMRA. The detection of some responding clones in pre-infection memory suggests that pre-existing cross-reactive memory T cells joined the SARS-CoV-2 response.

V and J are trimmed by 4 bases and 0 bases, and the gene matches miss 6 bases of the junction. The germline V gene (reference sequence) specifies DFQATT as CDR1 and SNEGSKA as CDR2. From cysteine to phenylalanine, the CDR3 is 15 amino acids long. Only the CDR3 region is kept as DNA, spanning 45 bases read in frame from base 1. PBMCs were isolated by Ficoll-Paque density gradient centrifugation. Here the chain combines TRBV20-1 and TRBJ2-1; 7 of the junction bases match TRBD2. The sequencing sample was made of PBMCs or a T cell subset sorted from them (not recorded which). The sequence was collected from an adult woman who had mild COVID-19 (a few samples of this study predate the infection). The sample titles of this study are shuffled in the database, so cell type and time point are left out; the donor was told from shared clones. The DNA is TGCAGTGCTATGGGGCGGGGGAGCTCCTACAATGAGCAGTTCTTC. Its product reads: CSAMGRGSSYNEQFF.